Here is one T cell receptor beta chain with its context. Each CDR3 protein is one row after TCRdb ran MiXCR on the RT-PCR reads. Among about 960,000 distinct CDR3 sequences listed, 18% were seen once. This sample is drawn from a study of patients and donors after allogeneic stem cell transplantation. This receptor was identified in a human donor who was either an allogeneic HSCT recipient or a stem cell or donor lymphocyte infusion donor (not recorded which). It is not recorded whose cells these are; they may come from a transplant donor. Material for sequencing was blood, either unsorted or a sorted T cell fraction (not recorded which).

The CDR3 loop is CASSKVAGTEQFF. As DNA, the CDR3 is TGTGCCAGTAGTAAGGTAGCCGGGACAGAGCAGTTCTTC. The V call is TRBV19, the J call TRBJ2-1, with D maybe TRBD1 (6 bases). The germline gives CDR1 LNHDA, CDR2 SQIVND (reference sequence). The V gene lost 4 bases and the J gene lost 10 bases, with 14 bases spanning the gap. The CDR3 is 13 amino acids. Supplemented by reference TRBV19 and TRBJ2-1, the full variable domain reads DGGITQSPKYLFRKEGQNVTLSCEQNLNHDAMYWYRQDPGQGLRLIYYSQIVNDFQKGDIAEGYSVSREKKESFPLTVTSAQKNPTAFYLCASSKVAGTEQFFGPGTRLTVL.